This T cell receptor beta chain was recorded in a study of identical twins. General study findings and limits: Twin pairs had excess sharing that was weaker in beta out-of-frame sequences. Cross-sectional statistical analysis, not tracking of the same donors, underpinned the conclusions.

A universal primer site was added by template switching, and unique molecular identifiers were carried by the cDNA. TCRdb analysed the 5' RACE reads with MiXCR anew, one entry per CDR3 protein. This sample carries 1.5 million to 2 million distinct CDR3 sequences, under 35% of them seen once, and the ten largest clones take under 0.35%. The sample holds many counts of this clonotype. The antigen is unknown. Trimming stripped 3 bases from V and 9 bases from J, with 18 bases between. CDR3 size: 15 residues. Sequences were obtained from cord blood. V usage is TRBV12-3 or TRBV12-4 and J usage is TRBJ2-1; D may match TRBD1 or TRBD2 (5 bases each). The sequence derives from a newborn girl in good health. The CDR3 DNA reads TGTGCCAGCAGTTTGGTGGGACCCGGTGGGGGTGAGCAGTTCTTC. Translating gives CASSLVGPGGGEQFF.